This T cell receptor (beta chain) was sequenced during a study of radiotherapy plus CTLA-4 blockade in lung cancer. This clone was seen more than once but under ten times. The target antigen is unknown. Method: immunoSEQ multiplex PCR; TCRdb's copy keeps in-frame clones and lacks some. The sample has some 98,000 clones, 82% seen once. Those with chemo-refractory metastatic non-small-cell lung cancer were treated with focal radiation combined with CTLA-4 blockade using ipilimumab. Study conclusions and caveats: Alongside interferon-beta, early blood T cell clone dynamics were reportedly the best predictor of response. Once radiotherapy plus ipilimumab had been given, TCR clones derived from tumor expanded in blood.

The germline V and J ends were trimmed by 4 bases and 0 bases, with 13 bases remaining between them. CDR3 length: 16 residues. Germline CDR1 and CDR2: SGHRS and YFSETQ. The chain couples TRBV5-1 to TRBJ2-2, with a possible D match to TRBD2 (6 bases). This material consisted of peripheral blood, taken from a patient treated with radiotherapy plus ipilimumab. The receptor was derived from a human donor with non-small cell lung cancer who had a partial response to radiotherapy plus ipilimumab. CDR3 amino acids: CASSPDGSSNTGELFF. In nucleotides, the CDR3 is TGCGCCAGCAGCCCTGACGGGAGTTCGAACACCGGGGAGCTGTTTTTT.